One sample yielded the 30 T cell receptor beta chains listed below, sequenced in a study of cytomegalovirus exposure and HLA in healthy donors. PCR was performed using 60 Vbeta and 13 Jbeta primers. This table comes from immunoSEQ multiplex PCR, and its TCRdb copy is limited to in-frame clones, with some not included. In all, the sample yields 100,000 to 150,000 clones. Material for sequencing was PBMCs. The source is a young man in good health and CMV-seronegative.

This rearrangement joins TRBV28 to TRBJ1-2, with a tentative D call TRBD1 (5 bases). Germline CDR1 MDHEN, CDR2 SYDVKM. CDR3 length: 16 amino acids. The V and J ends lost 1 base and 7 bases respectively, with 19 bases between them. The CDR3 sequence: CASSLSPQDQTGGYTF. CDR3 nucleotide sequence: TGTGCCAGCAGTTTATCGCCGCAGGATCAAACAGGTGGCTACACCTTC.

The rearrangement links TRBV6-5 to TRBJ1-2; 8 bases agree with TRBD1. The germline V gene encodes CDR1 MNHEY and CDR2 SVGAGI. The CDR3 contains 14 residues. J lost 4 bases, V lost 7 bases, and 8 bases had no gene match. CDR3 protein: CASTRQGRPYGYTF. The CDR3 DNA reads TGTGCCAGCACGAGACAGGGGCGTCCCTATGGCTACACCTTC.

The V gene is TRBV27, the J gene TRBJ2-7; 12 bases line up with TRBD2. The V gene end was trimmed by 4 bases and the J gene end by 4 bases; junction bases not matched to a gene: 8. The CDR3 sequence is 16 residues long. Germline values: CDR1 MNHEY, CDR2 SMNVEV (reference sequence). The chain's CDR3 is CASSSLTSGSLYEQYF. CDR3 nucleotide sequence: TGTGCCAGCAGTTCCCTGACTAGCGGGAGCCTGTACGAGCAGTACTTC.

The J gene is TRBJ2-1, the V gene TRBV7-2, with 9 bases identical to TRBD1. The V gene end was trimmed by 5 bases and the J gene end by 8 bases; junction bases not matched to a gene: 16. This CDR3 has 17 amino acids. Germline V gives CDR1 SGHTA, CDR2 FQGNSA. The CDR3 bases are TGTGCCAGCAGCCTTGATGGGCCGCTACAGGGGGCACATGAGCAGTTCTTC. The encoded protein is CASSLDGPLQGAHEQFF.

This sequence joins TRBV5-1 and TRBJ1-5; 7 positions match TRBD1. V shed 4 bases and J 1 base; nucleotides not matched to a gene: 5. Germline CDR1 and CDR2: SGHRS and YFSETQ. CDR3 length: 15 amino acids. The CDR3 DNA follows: TGCGCCAGCAGCCCAGGGACAGAGAGCAATCAGCCCCAGCATTTT. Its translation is CASSPGTESNQPQHF. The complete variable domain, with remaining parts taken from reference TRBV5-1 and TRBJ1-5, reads KAGVTQTPRYLIKTRGQQVTLSCSPISGHRSVSWYQQTPGQGLQFLFEYFSETQRNKGNFPGRFSGRQFSNSRSEMNVSTLELGDSALYLCASSPGTESNQPQHFGDGTRLSIL.

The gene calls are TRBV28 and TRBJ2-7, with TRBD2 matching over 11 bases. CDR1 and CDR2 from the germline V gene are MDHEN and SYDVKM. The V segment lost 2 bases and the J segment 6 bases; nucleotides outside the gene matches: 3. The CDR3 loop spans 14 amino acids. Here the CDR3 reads CASSLVLAGVEQYF. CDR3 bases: TGTGCCAGCAGTTTAGTACTAGCGGGAGTCGAGCAGTACTTC.

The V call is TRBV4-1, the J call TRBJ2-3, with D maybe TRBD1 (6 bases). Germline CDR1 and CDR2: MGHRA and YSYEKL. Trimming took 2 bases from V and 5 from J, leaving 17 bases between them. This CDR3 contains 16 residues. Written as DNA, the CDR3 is TGCGCCAGCAGCCAACCGGGACATACTACAGGAGATACGCAGTATTTT. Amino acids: CASSQPGHTTGDTQYF.

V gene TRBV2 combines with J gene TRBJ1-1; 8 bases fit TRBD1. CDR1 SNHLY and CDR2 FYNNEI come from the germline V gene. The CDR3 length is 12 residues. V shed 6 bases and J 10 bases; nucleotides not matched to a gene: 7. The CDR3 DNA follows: TGTGCCAGCAGGATGACAGGGGTTGTAGCTTTCTTT. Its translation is CASRMTGVVAFF.

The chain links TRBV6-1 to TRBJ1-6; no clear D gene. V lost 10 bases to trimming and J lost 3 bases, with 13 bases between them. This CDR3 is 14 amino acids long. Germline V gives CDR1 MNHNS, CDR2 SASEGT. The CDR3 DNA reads TGTGCCATCCTAGAACGACTCTATAATTCACCCCTCCACTTT. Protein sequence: CAILERLYNSPLHF.

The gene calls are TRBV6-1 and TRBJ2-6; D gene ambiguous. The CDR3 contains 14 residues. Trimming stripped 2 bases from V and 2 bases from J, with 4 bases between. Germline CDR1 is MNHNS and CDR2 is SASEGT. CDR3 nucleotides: TGTGCCAGCAGTGAACGGGCTGGGGCCAACGTCCTGACTTTC. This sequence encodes CASSERAGANVLTF.

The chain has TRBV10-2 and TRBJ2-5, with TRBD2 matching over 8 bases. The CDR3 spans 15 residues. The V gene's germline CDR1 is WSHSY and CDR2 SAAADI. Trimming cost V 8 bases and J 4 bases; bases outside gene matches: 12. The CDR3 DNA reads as TGCGCCAGCGGGGGCGGGGGGACCATTGGAGAGACCCAGTACTTC. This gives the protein CASGGGGTIGETQYF.

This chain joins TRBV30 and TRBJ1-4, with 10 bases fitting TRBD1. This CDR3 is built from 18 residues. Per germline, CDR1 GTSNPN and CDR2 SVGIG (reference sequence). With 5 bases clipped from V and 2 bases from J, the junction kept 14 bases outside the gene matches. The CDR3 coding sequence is TGTGCCTGGGCCCTCCGGGACAGGGGAAGTCGCACTAATGAAAAACTGTTTTTT. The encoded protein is CAWALRDRGSRTNEKLFF.

CDR3 nucleotides: TGCGCCAGCACCCCGAACACAGGTGGCCCAGGGTCTGGGGCCAACGTCCTGACTTTC. Its translation: CASTPNTGGPGSGANVLTF. The chain couples TRBV5-1 to TRBJ2-6, with D perhaps matching TRBD1 (5 bases). With 6 bases removed from V and 1 base from J, the gap between germline ends came to 23 bases. Germline CDR1 SGHRS, CDR2 YFSETQ. This CDR3 comprises 19 residues.

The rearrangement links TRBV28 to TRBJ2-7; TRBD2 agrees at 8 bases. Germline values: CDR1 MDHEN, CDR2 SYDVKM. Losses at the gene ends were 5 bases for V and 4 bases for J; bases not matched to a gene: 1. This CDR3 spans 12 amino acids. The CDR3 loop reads CASSSGSYEQYF. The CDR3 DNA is TGTGCCAGCAGTAGCGGGAGTTACGAGCAGTACTTC.

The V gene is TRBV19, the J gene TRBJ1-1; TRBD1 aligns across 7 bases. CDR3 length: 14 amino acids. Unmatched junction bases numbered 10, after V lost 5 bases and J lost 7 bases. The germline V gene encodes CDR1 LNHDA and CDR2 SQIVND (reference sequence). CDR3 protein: CASSSSGTVYEAFF. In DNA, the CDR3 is TGTGCCAGTAGTTCGTCCGGGACAGTCTATGAAGCTTTCTTT.

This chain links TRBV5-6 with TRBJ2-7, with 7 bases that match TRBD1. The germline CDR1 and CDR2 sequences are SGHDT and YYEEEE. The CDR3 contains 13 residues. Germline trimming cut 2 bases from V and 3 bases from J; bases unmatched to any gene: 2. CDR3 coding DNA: TGTGCCAGCAGCTTCGACAGGGACTACGAGCAGTACTTC. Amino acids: CASSFDRDYEQYF.

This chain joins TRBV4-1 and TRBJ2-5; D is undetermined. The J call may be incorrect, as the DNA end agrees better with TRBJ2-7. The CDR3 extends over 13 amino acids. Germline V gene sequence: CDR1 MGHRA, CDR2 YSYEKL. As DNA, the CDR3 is TGCGCCAGCAGCCAAGATCACCCAAGCGAGCAGTACTTC. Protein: CASSQDHPSEQYF.

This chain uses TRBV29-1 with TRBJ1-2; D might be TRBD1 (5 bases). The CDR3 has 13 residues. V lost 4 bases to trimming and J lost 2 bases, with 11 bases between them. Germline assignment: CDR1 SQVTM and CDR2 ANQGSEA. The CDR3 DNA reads TGCAGCGTTGGGTTTCGACAGAACTATGGCTACACCTTC. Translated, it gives CSVGFRQNYGYTF.

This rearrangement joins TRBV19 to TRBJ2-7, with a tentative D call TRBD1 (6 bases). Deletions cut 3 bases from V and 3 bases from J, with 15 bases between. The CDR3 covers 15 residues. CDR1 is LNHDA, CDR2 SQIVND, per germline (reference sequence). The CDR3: CASSIFQGSIYEQYF. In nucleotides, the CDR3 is TGTGCCAGTAGTATTTTTCAGGGGTCGATCTACGAGCAGTACTTC.

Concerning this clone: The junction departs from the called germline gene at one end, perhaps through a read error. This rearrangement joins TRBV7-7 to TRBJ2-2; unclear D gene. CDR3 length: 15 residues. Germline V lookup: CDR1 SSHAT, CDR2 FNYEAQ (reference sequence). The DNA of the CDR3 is TGTGCTAGCAGCTTATTCGGTGTGCTCACCGGGGAGCTGTTTTTT. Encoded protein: CASSLFGVLTGELFF.

CDR3 in DNA: TGTGCCAGCAGGCACCCGGACAGGGGTGTATATGGCTACACCTTC. Translating it yields CASRHPDRGVYGYTF. V usage is TRBV6-1 and J usage is TRBJ1-2; 9 nucleotides line up with TRBD1. CDR3 size: 15 residues. Germline V CDR1 and CDR2: MNHNS, SASEGT. The V gene end was trimmed by 6 bases and the J gene end by 5 bases; junction bases not matched to a gene: 10.

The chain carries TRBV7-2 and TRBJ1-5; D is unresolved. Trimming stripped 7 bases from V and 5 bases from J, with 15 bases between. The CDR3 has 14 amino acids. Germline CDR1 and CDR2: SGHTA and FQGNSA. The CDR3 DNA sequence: TGTGCCAGCACCCTAGTCGGGTTGTATCAGCCCCAGCATTTT. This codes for CASTLVGLYQPQHF.

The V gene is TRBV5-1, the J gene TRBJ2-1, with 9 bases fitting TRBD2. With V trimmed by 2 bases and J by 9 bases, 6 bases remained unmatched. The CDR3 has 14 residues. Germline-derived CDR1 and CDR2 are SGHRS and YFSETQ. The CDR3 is CASSFQREVGEQFF. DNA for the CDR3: TGCGCCAGCAGCTTCCAGCGGGAGGTCGGTGAGCAGTTCTTC.

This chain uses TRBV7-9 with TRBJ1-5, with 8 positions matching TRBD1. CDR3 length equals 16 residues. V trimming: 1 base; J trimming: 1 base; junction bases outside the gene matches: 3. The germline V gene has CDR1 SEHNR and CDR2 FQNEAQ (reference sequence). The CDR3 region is CASSLGTGKSNQPQHF. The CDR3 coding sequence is TGTGCCAGCAGCTTAGGGACAGGGAAGAGCAATCAGCCCCAGCATTTT.

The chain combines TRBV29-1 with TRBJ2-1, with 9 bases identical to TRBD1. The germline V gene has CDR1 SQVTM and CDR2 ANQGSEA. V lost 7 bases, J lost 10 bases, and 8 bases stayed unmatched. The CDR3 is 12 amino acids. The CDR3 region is CSAGQGLGEQFF. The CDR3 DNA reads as TGCAGCGCCGGACAGGGGTTGGGGGAGCAGTTCTTC.

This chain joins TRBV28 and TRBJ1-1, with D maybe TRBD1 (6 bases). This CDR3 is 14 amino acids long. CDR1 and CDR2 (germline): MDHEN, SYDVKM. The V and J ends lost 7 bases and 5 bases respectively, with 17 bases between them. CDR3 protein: CASTLPLRGTEAFF. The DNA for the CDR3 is TGTGCCAGCACCCTCCCCCTAAGGGGGACTGAAGCTTTCTTT.

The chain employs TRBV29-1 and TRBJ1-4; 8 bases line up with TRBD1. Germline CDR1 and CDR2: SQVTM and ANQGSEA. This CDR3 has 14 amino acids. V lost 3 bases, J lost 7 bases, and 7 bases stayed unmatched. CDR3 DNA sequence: TGCAGCGTTGAGGTTGGGACAGGCCCTGAAAAACTGTTTTTT. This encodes CSVEVGTGPEKLFF.

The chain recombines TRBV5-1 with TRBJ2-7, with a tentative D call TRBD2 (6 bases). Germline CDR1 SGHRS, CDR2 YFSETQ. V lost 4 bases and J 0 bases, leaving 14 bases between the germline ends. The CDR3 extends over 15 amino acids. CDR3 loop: CASSPVAGSSYEQYF. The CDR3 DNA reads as TGCGCCAGCAGCCCTGTCGCGGGGAGCTCCTACGAGCAGTACTTC.

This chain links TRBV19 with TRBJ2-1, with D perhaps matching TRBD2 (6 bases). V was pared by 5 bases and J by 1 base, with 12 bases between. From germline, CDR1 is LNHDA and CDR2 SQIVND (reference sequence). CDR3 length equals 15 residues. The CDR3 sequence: CASSLEGRSYNEQFF. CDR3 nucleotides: TGTGCCAGTAGTCTGGAGGGAAGATCCTACAATGAGCAGTTCTTC.

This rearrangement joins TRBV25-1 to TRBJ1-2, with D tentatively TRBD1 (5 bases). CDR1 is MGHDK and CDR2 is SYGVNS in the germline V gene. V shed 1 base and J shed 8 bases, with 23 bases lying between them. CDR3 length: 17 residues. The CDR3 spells CASSEFNGADLSNGYTF. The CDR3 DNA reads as TGTGCCAGCAGTGAATTCAATGGGGCAGACCTCTCGAACGGCTACACCTTC.